Reported below is one T cell receptor beta chain. Its antigen is as yet unknown. The V gene's germline CDR1 is MNHNY and CDR2 SVGAGI (reference sequence). With 6 bases clipped from V and 6 bases from J, the junction kept 13 bases outside the gene matches. This CDR3 has 15 residues. These data belong to a study of siplizumab effects on memory and regulatory T cells. Whole-study results and caveats: The study found naive T cells seemingly more diverse than memory cells and seemingly major alloresponse contributors. The study found that siplizumab significantly reduced alloreactive sequences traceable to unstimulated CD4+ memory cells.

TCRdb's table, derived via immunoSEQ multiplex PCR, lists solely in-frame clones and lacks some. The data hold fewer than 120,000 clones, with roughly 89% observed a single time. The origin of this receptor is a human donor in good health. The chain links TRBV6-6 to TRBJ2-7, with 8 positions matching TRBD2. The sample comprised CD4+ T cells sorted from blood. The CDR3 reads CASRDIAGLFGEQYF. Here the CDR3 DNA reads TGTGCCAGCAGAGATATAGCGGGGCTCTTCGGCGAGCAGTACTTC.